The next 27 T cell receptor beta chains were all read from a single sample in a study of T cell repertoires in cytomegalovirus infection (dated by TCRdb to about 2019). For sequencing, an Illumina HiSeq 1500 was employed. TCRdb trimmed public reads at Q25 via fastp, called clones via MiXCR and kept in-frame beta chains. Rows merge per CDR3 protein into single entries with the most common DNA and genes. The sample data list 350,000 to 400,000 distinct CDR3 sequences, and roughly a third of these were observed just once. The ten largest clones capture roughly 12% of the sample. The treatment or condition label for this specimen denotes: in vitro stimulation with specific CMV peptide epitopes to enrich CMV-specific T cells. Their cognate antigens are unknown. The source was cultured PBMCs, collected from culture after CMV antigen stimulation. Receptors originate from a human donor in good health (CMV status not recorded). Some clones in this sample may be carry-over from other donors' samples.

With regard to this clonotype: With a much larger clone just one base away, this may be a read error. The chain is built from TRBV7-2 and TRBJ2-4, with 7 bases matching TRBD1. The length of the CDR3 is 17 residues. Germline loops: CDR1 SGHTA, CDR2 FQGNSA. The CDR3 protein is CASSLLGGTAAKTIQYF. The CDR3 DNA is TGTGCCAGCAGCTTGTTAGGTGGGACAGCGGCCAAAACCATTCAGTACTTC.

Only a few counts were recorded for this clonotype. This chain uses TRBV28 with TRBJ2-1, with 10 bases fitting TRBD2. V was pared by 6 bases and J by 3 bases, with 8 bases of the junction left unmatched. CDR3 length: 16 amino acids. CDR1 MDHEN and CDR2 SYDVKM come from the germline V gene. The CDR3: CASSRTSGGLYNEQFF. DNA of the CDR3: TGTGCCAGCAGCCGGACTAGCGGAGGTCTCTACAATGAGCAGTTCTTC.

The chain uses TRBV2 and TRBJ1-6, with TRBD1 as a possible D gene (6 bases). This CDR3 has 15 amino acids. Germline V lookup: CDR1 SNHLY, CDR2 FYNNEI. V was clipped by 2 bases and J by 7 bases, with 12 bases between them. Written as DNA, the CDR3 is TGTGCCAGCAGTGAACGTGGGCAGGGGAATTCACCCCTCCACTTT. Its translation: CASSERGQGNSPLHF.

This clonotype was observed a handful of times. V gene TRBV7-9 combines with J gene TRBJ1-2; tentatively, D is TRBD1 (5 bases). There are 14 residues in the CDR3. The germline V gene encodes CDR1 SEHNR and CDR2 FQNEAQ (reference sequence). Trimming removed 5 bases at V and 2 bases at J, with 12 bases between. The CDR3 nucleotides read TGTGCCAGCAGCCGGGGACGGGGAAACTATGGCTACACCTTC. Its protein product is CASSRGRGNYGYTF. The full variable domain, in which reference TRBV7-9 and TRBJ1-2 provide the parts outside the CDR3, is DTGVSQNPRHKITKRGQNVTFRCDPISEHNRLYWYRQTLGQGPEFLTYFQNEAQLEKSRLLSDRFSAERPKGSFSTLEIQRTEQGDSAMYLCASSRGRGNYGYTFGSGTRLTVV.

V usage is TRBV4-2 and J usage is TRBJ1-4; TRBD1 aligns across 7 bases. This CDR3 spans 16 amino acids. V shed 1 base, J shed 3 bases, and the junction held 5 bases outside the gene matches. The germline gives CDR1 LGHNA, CDR2 YNFKEQ. CDR3 protein: CASSQVGTASNEKLFF. CDR3 nucleotide sequence: TGTGCCAGCAGCCAAGTAGGGACAGCTTCTAATGAAAAACTGTTTTTT.

This clonotype has just a few counts. The rearrangement joins TRBV7-8 to TRBJ2-1; TRBD2 is a possible D gene (5 bases). The germline V gene encodes CDR1 SGHVS and CDR2 FQNEAQ. The CDR3 totals 14 residues. V was clipped by 5 bases and J by 9 bases, with 17 bases between them. The CDR3: CASSPGLLAVEQFF. DNA for the CDR3: TGTGCCAGCAGCCCCGGTCTCCTAGCTGTTGAGCAGTTCTTC.

This clonotype was found a few times. The gene calls are TRBV24-1 and TRBJ2-1, with 12 bases that match TRBD2. CDR3 size: 16 residues. V shed 4 bases and J 4 bases; nucleotides not matched to a gene: 4. CDR1 is KGHDR and CDR2 is SFDVKD in the germline V gene. The CDR3 is CATSDQTSGRYNEQFF. CDR3 in DNA: TGTGCCACCAGTGACCAGACTAGCGGGAGATACAATGAGCAGTTCTTC.

The chain links TRBV5-1 to TRBJ2-7; 8 nucleotides align to TRBD1. The CDR3 sequence is 14 residues long. CDR1 SGHRS and CDR2 YFSETQ come from the germline V gene. The trim removed 2 bases at V and 2 bases at J, leaving 3 bases unmatched. The CDR3 loop is CASSFGTGPYEQYV. Written as DNA, the CDR3 is TGCGCCAGCAGCTTTGGGACAGGCCCCTACGAGCAGTACGTC.

The gene calls are TRBV6-1 and TRBJ2-7, with 11 bases fitting TRBD2. The V gene end was trimmed by 5 bases and the J gene end by 0 bases; junction bases not matched to a gene: 3. The CDR3 is 15 amino acids. The germline CDR1 and CDR2 sequences are MNHNS and SASEGT. As DNA, the CDR3 is TGTGCCAGCAGTTATAGCGGGAGGGCCTCCTACGAGCAGTACTTC. Translated, it gives CASSYSGRASYEQYF.

This clonotype was observed many times. Here the CDR3 reads CASSKRDTNTGELFF. CDR3 sequence (DNA): TGTGCCAGCAGTAAACGGGACACTAACACCGGGGAGCTGTTTTTT. The J gene is TRBJ2-2, the V gene TRBV2, with D possibly being TRBD1 (6 bases). This CDR3 comprises 15 residues. V lost 5 bases and J lost 2, with 12 bases in between. Germline V gene data show CDR1 as SNHLY and CDR2 as FYNNEI.

This chain uses TRBV29-1 with TRBJ2-7; D call uncertain. Germline CDR1 reads SQVTM; CDR2 reads ANQGSEA. The CDR3 has 12 residues. With 4 bases removed from V and 2 bases from J, the gap between germline ends came to 9 bases. DNA for the CDR3: TGCAGCGTTGCGGGCGGAACCTACGAGCAGTACGTC. It yields the protein CSVAGGTYEQYV.

The chain carries TRBV2 and TRBJ2-5; perhaps TRBD2 as D (6 bases). CDR1 is SNHLY, CDR2 FYNNEI, per germline. The CDR3 totals 16 residues. V gave up 2 bases and J gave up 1 base, with 14 bases separating them. The CDR3 coding sequence is TGTGCCAGCAGTGAAATTGCGGGACCAGGCCAAGAGACCCAGTACTTC. Encoded protein: CASSEIAGPGQETQYF.

This chain joins TRBV27 and TRBJ2-5; no firm D call. The CDR3 runs 14 residues. V lost 6 bases and J lost 2, with 13 bases in between. Germline V lookup: CDR1 MNHEY, CDR2 SMNVEV (reference sequence). CDR3 protein: CASSLLGVQETQYF. Written as DNA, the CDR3 is TGTGCCAGCAGCCTCCTTGGGGTTCAAGAGACCCAGTACTTC.

The chain links TRBV4-3 to TRBJ1-1; D not resolved. Germline CDR1 reads LGHNA; CDR2 reads YSLEER. The CDR3 is made up of 15 amino acids. V lost 5 bases to trimming and J lost 1 base, with 14 bases between them. The CDR3 DNA reads TGCGCCAGCAGCAAAGCTTATGGAGGGAACACTGAAGCTTTCTTT. Translation gives CASSKAYGGNTEAFF.

This chain connects TRBV20-1 to TRBJ2-3, with 7 nucleotides matching TRBD2. The CDR3 sequence is 15 residues long. The germline V gene encodes CDR1 DFQATT and CDR2 SNEGSKA (reference sequence). Trimming cost V 4 bases and J 5 bases; bases outside gene matches: 12. The CDR3 DNA sequence: TGCAGTGCTACTCCCTTAGCGGGCCCGGGAGATACGCAGTATTTT. This translates into CSATPLAGPGDTQYF.

Comments on this clonotype: This CDR3 is missing its conserved last phenylalanine or tryptophan, likely due to a read error. The chain combines TRBV6-6 with TRBJ2-7; D remains ambiguous. Germline V gives CDR1 MNHNY, CDR2 SVGAGI (reference sequence). V was shortened by 4 bases and J by 1 base, with 5 bases between the two germline ends. The CDR3 totals 12 residues. The CDR3 loop is CASSLGSYEQYL. CDR3 DNA sequence: TGTGCCAGCAGTTTGGGGTCCTACGAGCAGTACCTC.

This clonotype was detected only a few times. The chain combines TRBV5-7 with TRBJ2-7; D may be TRBD2 (5 bases). TRBV5-7 is designated an ORF whose function remains uncertain. This CDR3 is 12 amino acids long. V lost 4 bases and J lost 9, with 14 bases in between. In nucleotides, the CDR3 is TGTGCCAGCAGCCCGACTGGAGGAGGGCAGTACGTC. Protein sequence: CASSPTGGGQYV.

The sample holds many counts of this clonotype. The V gene is TRBV7-2, the J gene TRBJ1-2; 7 nucleotides line up with TRBD1. Trimming removed 2 bases from V and 6 bases from J; junction bases left unmatched: 3. The CDR3 loop spans 13 amino acids. Germline assignment: CDR1 SGHTA and CDR2 FQGNSA. In nucleotides, the CDR3 is TGTGCCAGCAGCTTACCGACAGGGAATGGCTACACCTTC. Translating gives CASSLPTGNGYTF.

V and J are TRBV29-1 and TRBJ2-7; D remains ambiguous. With 4 bases removed from V and 7 bases from J, the gap between germline ends came to 11 bases. The CDR3 runs to 11 residues. CDR1 is SQVTM and CDR2 is ANQGSEA in the germline V gene. The CDR3 is CSVATLIEQYF. The CDR3 DNA sequence: TGCAGCGTTGCAACTTTAATAGAGCAGTACTTC.

This clonotype has a count of ten or more. This chain links TRBV7-2 with TRBJ2-7; no reliable D call. From germline, CDR1 is SGHTA and CDR2 FQGNSA. Trimming took off 1 base at V and 3 bases at J, with 7 bases between the two ends. CDR3 length equals 13 residues. This CDR3 reads CASSLDRVYEQYF. CDR3 DNA sequence: TGTGCCAGCAGCTTAGACCGGGTCTACGAGCAGTACTTC.

J is TRBJ2-2 and V is TRBV7-9; 9 nucleotides agree with TRBD2. Germline V gene sequence: CDR1 SEHNR, CDR2 FQNEAQ (reference sequence). The CDR3 is 16 residues long. The trim removed 0 bases at V and 5 bases at J, leaving 4 bases unmatched. CDR3 DNA sequence: TGTGCCAGCAGCTTAGCCTTAGCGGGAGTTACCGGGGAGCTGTTTTTT. It encodes CASSLALAGVTGELFF.

This clonotype came up a few times. V is TRBV6-1 and J is TRBJ1-3, with D tentatively TRBD1 (6 bases). Germline V gene data show CDR1 as MNHNS and CDR2 as SASEGT. CDR3 size: 14 residues. Trimming removed 4 bases from V and 5 bases from J, with 12 bases in between. This CDR3 is CASSGGGGRNTIYF. CDR3 sequence (DNA): TGTGCCAGCAGTGGAGGAGGGGGTAGAAACACCATATATTTT.

The chain combines TRBV25-1 with TRBJ1-1, with D unclear. The V and J ends lost 4 bases and 4 bases respectively, with 19 bases between them. This CDR3 region has 16 residues. CDR1 and CDR2 (germline): MGHDK, SYGVNS. The CDR3 bases are TGTGCCAGCAGTGTCCCCGGGCCAACGCGAGGCACTGAAGCTTTCTTT. Its translation: CASSVPGPTRGTEAFF.

This clonotype appeared a few times. The chain recombines TRBV6-2 or TRBV6-3 with TRBJ2-3, with 9 bases that match TRBD2. J was trimmed by 1 base and V by 6 bases; bases with no gene match: 8. In germline, CDR1 is MNHEY, CDR2 SVGEGT. The CDR3 is made up of 16 amino acids. CDR3 residues: CASRLSRTSGTDTQYF. The CDR3 DNA reads TGTGCCAGCAGACTCTCCCGGACTAGCGGCACAGATACGCAGTATTTT.

The gene calls are TRBV28 and TRBJ1-1; TRBD1 might be the D (5 bases). Germline CDR1 reads MDHEN; CDR2 reads SYDVKM. Between the trimmed V and J ends, which lost 6 bases and 8 bases, there was a span of 10 bases. CDR3 size: 11 residues. The CDR3 reads CASRAEGEAFF. The DNA for the CDR3 is TGTGCCAGCAGAGCTGAGGGGGAAGCTTTCTTT.

V and J are TRBV5-4 and TRBJ2-3, with D perhaps TRBD2 (5 bases). Germline V CDR1 and CDR2: SGHNT, YYREEE (reference sequence). There are 16 residues in the CDR3. The V end was cut by 4 bases, the J end by 0 bases, with 15 bases between. CDR3 sequence (DNA): TGTGCCAGCAGCCCGCCGGAGCGGCTTAGCACAGATACGCAGTATTTT. Translating it yields CASSPPERLSTDTQYF.

This chain uses TRBV6-5 with TRBJ2-1; 8 nucleotides agree with TRBD1. Germline V gene data show CDR1 as MNHEY and CDR2 as SVGAGI. V lost 5 bases to trimming and J lost 7 bases; unmatched junction nucleotides: 10. The CDR3 runs 15 residues. The CDR3 loop is CASSRGQGDWNEQFF. The CDR3 nucleotides are TGTGCCAGCAGTCGTGGACAGGGCGATTGGAATGAGCAGTTCTTC.